This TCR beta chain is drawn from a study of blood T cell repertoires in COVID-19. Study summary: T cells, B-cell-depleted T cells, or PBMCs provided the cDNA or gDNA that served as material.

As originally analysed: Amplification from reference gene primers served as the basis for estimated nucleated cell counts. Assay used: immunoSEQ multiplex PCR; TCRdb lists only in-frame clones, some missing. From that table come the V and J calls and clone size; the DNA was used to work out D and trimming. Of approximately 280,000 clones in the sample, 80% to 95% were seen once. The CDR3 sequence is 13 residues long. Trimming left V 0 bases short and J 4 bases short, with 7 bases between. Germline CDR1 is SGHRS and CDR2 is YFSETQ. Patients in Seattle were enrolled during active infection, then followed longitudinally.

Material: peripheral blood. The chain is built from TRBV5-1 and TRBJ1-2; weak D call: TRBD1 (5 bases). This receptor was taken from a woman younger than 45 with COVID-19, enrolled during active disease. The CDR3 spells CASSLGQIYGYTF. The CDR3 DNA follows: TGCGCCAGCAGCTTGGGACAGATCTATGGCTACACCTTC.